This T cell receptor (beta chain) was profiled in a study of cytomegalovirus exposure and HLA in healthy donors. Whole-study findings and limits: Rarity marked most TCR sequences, yet some public TCRs occurred in many donors. Analysis was carried out at a later point, and it linked a missense DCLRE1C variant to TCR beta V- and J-gene trimming. A few chains tied to CMV proved CMV antigen-specific in vitro.

Primers included in the PCR were 60 Vbeta and 13 Jbeta primers. Clones were sequenced by immunoSEQ multiplex PCR, and TCRdb holds only the in-frame ones, with some missing. The sample includes around 230,000 clones, approximately 78% seen only once; the top ten take about 0.47%. Despite likely unrecorded immune exposures, the donors were nominally healthy at the time of sampling. Worth noting for this clone: Its antigen is undetermined.

The CDR3 sequence is 13 residues long. V lost 11 bases, J lost 4 bases, and 17 bases lay in between. CDR1 and CDR2 from the germline V gene are LNHNV and YYDKDF (reference sequence). Sequenced: PBMCs. This clonotype was obtained from a boy aged 5-17 years in good health and CMV-seronegative. V usage is TRBV15 and J usage is TRBJ2-5; maybe TRBD1 (6 bases). The CDR3 nucleotides are TGTGCCGCCGGAAACAGGGTGGGAGAGACCCAGTACTTC. Protein sequence: CAAGNRVGETQYF. The variable domain in full, with the rest retrieved from reference TRBV15 and TRBJ2-5, is DAMVIQNPRYQVTQFGKPVTLSCSQTLNHNVMYWYQQKSSQAPKLLFHYYDKDFNNEADTPDNFQSRRPNTSFCFLDIRSPGLGDTAMYLCAAGNRVGETQYFGPGTRLLVL.